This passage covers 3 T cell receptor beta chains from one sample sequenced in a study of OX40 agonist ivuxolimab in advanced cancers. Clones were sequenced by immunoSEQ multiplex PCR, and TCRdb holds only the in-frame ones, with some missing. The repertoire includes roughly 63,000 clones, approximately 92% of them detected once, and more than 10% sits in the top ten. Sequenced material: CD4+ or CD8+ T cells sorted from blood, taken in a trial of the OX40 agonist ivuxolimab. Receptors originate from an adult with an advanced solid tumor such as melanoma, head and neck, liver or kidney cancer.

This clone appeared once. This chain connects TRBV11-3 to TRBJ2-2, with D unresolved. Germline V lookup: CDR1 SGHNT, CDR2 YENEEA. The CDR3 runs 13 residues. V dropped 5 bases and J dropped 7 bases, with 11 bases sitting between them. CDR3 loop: CASSPRVGGELFF. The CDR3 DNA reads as TGTGCCAGCAGCCCCCGGGTCGGCGGGGAGCTGTTTTTT.

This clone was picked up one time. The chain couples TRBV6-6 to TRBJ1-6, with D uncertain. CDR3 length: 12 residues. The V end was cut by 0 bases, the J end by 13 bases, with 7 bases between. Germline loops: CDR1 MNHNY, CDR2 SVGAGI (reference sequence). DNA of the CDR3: TGTGCCAGCAGTTACTCGTTGAACCCCCTCCACTTT. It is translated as CASSYSLNPLHF.

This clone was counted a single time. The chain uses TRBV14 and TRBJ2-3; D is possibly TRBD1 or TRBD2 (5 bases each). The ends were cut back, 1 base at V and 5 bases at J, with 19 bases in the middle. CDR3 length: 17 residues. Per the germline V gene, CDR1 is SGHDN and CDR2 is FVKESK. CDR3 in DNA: TGTGCCAGCAGCCAAGGAACTCACGGGGCGGGTAGAGATACGCAGTATTTT. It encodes CASSQGTHGAGRDTQYF.